This T cell receptor (beta chain) was sequenced for a study of response to subunit inactivated influenza vaccine. TCRdb fed the RT-PCR reads into MiXCR, producing one record per CDR3 protein. The sample yields about 540,000 distinct CDR3 sequences, 20% to 25% seen once. This CDR3 is built from 14 residues. Germline assignment: CDR1 KGHSH and CDR2 LQKENI. Between the trimmed V and J ends, which lost 5 bases and 2 bases, there was a span of 13 bases. This same sample was also taken into another study, of T cells expressing NK-cell markers. That report adds: 5'RACE template switching with UMIs produced the TCR beta cDNA. It remained uncertain whether the expanded NKG2C+ T cell clones were specific for HCMV antigens.

The source of this sequence is a man aged 45-65 years who received an inactivated influenza vaccine. This chain joins TRBV18 and TRBJ2-7, with D perhaps assigned TRBD1 or TRBD2 (5 bases each). Sequencing was performed on CD4+ T cells sorted from PBMCs, taken approximately 13 days after vaccination. CDR3 region: CASSADWGTYEQYF. The CDR3 DNA reads TGTGCCAGCTCAGCGGACTGGGGGACCTACGAGCAGTACTTC.